This T cell receptor (beta chain) was sequenced during a study of T cells in Graves' hyperthyroidism and ophthalmopathy. This clonotype occurred many times. Patients showing uncontrolled infection, other autoimmune disease, pregnancy or lactation were ineligible. From germline, CDR1 is SGHRS and CDR2 YFSETQ. There are 15 residues in the CDR3. V lost 0 bases to trimming and J lost 5 bases; unmatched junction nucleotides: 4. Amplified TCR beta CDR3 regions derived from RNA transcripts. The HTBI set primed first-round TCR CDR3 RT-PCR. TCRdb re-derived calls from the multiplex PCR reads in MiXCR, one entry per CDR3 protein. The repertoire holds some 620,000 distinct CDR3 sequences, with roughly 17% as singletons.

The sample consisted of blood. This chain links TRBV5-1 with TRBJ1-5, with 8 positions matching TRBD1. This receptor was obtained from a woman in her thirties with Graves' hyperthyroidism. This CDR3 is CASSLGQGADQPQHF. The CDR3 region has the DNA TGCGCCAGCAGCTTGGGGCAGGGGGCGGATCAGCCCCAGCATTTT.